The 13 T cell receptor beta chains reported below all come from one sample, sequenced in a study of a mutant IDH1 vaccine in newly diagnosed glioma. The antigens of these receptors remain unknown. The sample's time point: week 47, end of study. Topical imiquimod accompanied each vaccine dose, which consisted of 300 ug of mutant IDH1 20-mer peptide. Assay: immunoSEQ multiplex PCR; the TCRdb copy retains only in-frame clones and omits some. The sample contains fewer than 70,000 clones, over 80% of which appear only once. The sample consisted of PBMCs, taken from a glioma patient whose treatment included an IDH1 peptide vaccine. The receptors were sampled from a man aged 25 to 45 with glioma.

The rearrangement joins TRBV14 to TRBJ1-1; 9 nucleotides align to TRBD1. The CDR3 extends over 14 amino acids. J was trimmed by 4 bases and V by 6 bases; bases with no gene match: 6. In germline, CDR1 is SGHDN, CDR2 FVKESK. CDR3 sequence reads: CASSYRQGGTEAFF. DNA for the CDR3: TGTGCCAGCAGTTACCGACAGGGGGGCACTGAAGCTTTCTTT.

The chain couples TRBV30 to TRBJ1-2; D is unresolved. The CDR3 has 13 residues. V lost 2 bases and J 5 bases, leaving 12 bases between the germline ends. Germline V gives CDR1 GTSNPN, CDR2 SVGIG (reference sequence). The CDR3 sequence: CAWSPTSRYGYTF. CDR3 bases: TGTGCCTGGAGTCCTACGAGTCGGTATGGCTACACCTTC.

V usage is TRBV5-1 and J usage is TRBJ2-7, with TRBD1 identical over 8 bases. The CDR3 is made up of 17 amino acids. From germline, CDR1 is SGHRS and CDR2 YFSETQ. Trimming cost V 0 bases and J 0 bases; bases outside gene matches: 8. In DNA form, the CDR3 reads TGCGCCAGCAGCTTGGCAGCCGGGACAGGATTCTCCTACGAGCAGTACTTC. Residues: CASSLAAGTGFSYEQYF.

This chain connects TRBV11-3 to TRBJ2-7; possible D gene TRBD2, 5 bases. V was cut by 2 bases and J by 0 bases, with 8 bases left in between. This CDR3 has 14 amino acids. The germline V gene encodes CDR1 SGHNT and CDR2 YENEEA. In DNA, the CDR3 is TGTGCCAGCAGCTTAACCCGGGACTCCTACGAGCAGTACTTC. Translated, it gives CASSLTRDSYEQYF. The full variable domain, completed using reference TRBV11-3 and TRBJ2-7, is EAGVVQSPRYKIIEKKQPVAFWCNPISGHNTLYWYLQNLGQGPELLIRYENEEAVDDSQLPKDRFSAERLKGVDSTLKIQPAELGDSAVYLCASSLTRDSYEQYFGPGTRLTVT.

This clone was found once. J is TRBJ2-7 and V is TRBV19, with 12 bases matching TRBD2. Trimming cost V 2 bases and J 4 bases; bases outside gene matches: 3. This CDR3 contains 15 residues. Germline CDR1 LNHDA, CDR2 SQIVND (reference sequence). CDR3 protein: CASSIKTSGGYEQYF. CDR3 nucleotide sequence: TGTGCCAGTAGTATAAAGACTAGCGGGGGTTACGAGCAGTACTTC.

This chain uses TRBV27 with TRBJ1-3, with 8 bases aligning to TRBD1. The CDR3 extends over 16 amino acids. Per the germline V gene, CDR1 is MNHEY and CDR2 is SMNVEV (reference sequence). J was trimmed by 3 bases and V by 3 bases; bases with no gene match: 7. For the CDR3, the DNA is TGTGCCAGCAGTTTTACTCCTACAGGGGGTGGAAACACCATATATTTT. Translation gives CASSFTPTGGGNTIYF.

The V gene is TRBV5-6, the J gene TRBJ1-1; D is ambiguous. This CDR3 comprises 13 residues. Germline V gene lookup returns CDR1 SGHDT and CDR2 YYEEEE. The V end lost 4 bases, the J end lost 2 bases, and 9 bases lay between the germline ends. DNA of the CDR3: TGTGCCAGCAGCCGGACGGGCAACACTGAAGCTTTCTTT. This translates into CASSRTGNTEAFF.

The CDR3 DNA is TGTGCCAGTAGTACGAGGACTAACTATGGCTACACCTTC. Protein product: CASSTRTNYGYTF. This chain links TRBV19 with TRBJ1-2; D not resolved. CDR1 is LNHDA and CDR2 is SQIVND in the germline V gene (reference sequence). The CDR3 contains 13 residues. Between the trimmed V and J ends, which lost 4 bases and 0 bases, there was a span of 6 bases.

The chain joins TRBV5-1 to TRBJ2-3, with D possibly called TRBD1 or TRBD2 (5 bases each). The germline V gene has CDR1 SGHRS and CDR2 YFSETQ. V lost 5 bases and J 0 bases, leaving 10 bases between the germline ends. The CDR3 length is 14 residues. The CDR3, as DNA: TGCGCCAGCAGGTCGGGACGGAGCACAGATACGCAGTATTTT. Encoded protein: CASRSGRSTDTQYF.

The chain has TRBV19 and TRBJ2-5, with D possibly TRBD1 on 5 matching bases. The J call may be mistaken, given a closer DNA end match to TRBJ2-7. There are 15 residues in the CDR3. The germline CDR1 and CDR2 sequences are LNHDA and SQIVND (reference sequence). CDR3 sequence: CASTKATGAYYEQYF. For the CDR3, the DNA is TGTGCCAGCACTAAGGCAACAGGAGCCTACTACGAGCAGTACTTC.

The gene calls are TRBV6-5 and TRBJ1-6; D is unresolved. The CDR3 totals 14 residues. From germline, CDR1 is MNHEY and CDR2 SVGAGI. The germline V and J ends were trimmed by 0 bases and 4 bases, with 4 bases remaining between them. The CDR3 bases are TGTGCCAGCAGTTACTCGATGTATAATTCACCCCTCCACTTT. It translates to CASSYSMYNSPLHF.

The rearrangement joins TRBV21-1 to TRBJ1-1. TRBV21-1 is designated a pseudogene. The CDR3 is made up of 16 amino acids. The CDR3, as DNA: TGTGCCAGCAGCAAATATGCATACGCCTTGAACACTGAAGCTTTCTTT. Its translation: CASSKYAYALNTEAFF.

The J gene is TRBJ1-5, the V gene TRBV11-3; TRBD1 might be the D (6 bases). This CDR3 has 15 amino acids. Trimming took 1 base from V and 1 from J, leaving 8 bases between them. Per the germline V gene, CDR1 is SGHNT and CDR2 is YENEEA. The CDR3 loop is CASSLVTGSNQPQHF. CDR3 DNA: TGTGCCAGCAGCTTAGTTACAGGGAGCAATCAGCCCCAGCATTTT. The whole variable domain, remainder taken from reference TRBV11-3 and TRBJ1-5, is EAGVVQSPRYKIIEKKQPVAFWCNPISGHNTLYWYLQNLGQGPELLIRYENEEAVDDSQLPKDRFSAERLKGVDSTLKIQPAELGDSAVYLCASSLVTGSNQPQHFGDGTRLSIL.